One sample yielded the 8 T cell receptor beta chains listed below, sequenced in a study of long-term antiretroviral therapy in people with HIV. Sequencing relied on immunoSEQ assay v3.0, run at survey level. The assay was immunoSEQ multiplex PCR, and TCRdb's table has in-frame clones only and misses some. The sample lists thousands of clones, roughly 70% seen once, with less than 8% in the top ten. The starting material was unsorted PBMCs, obtained 0.1 years before starting antiretroviral therapy. These receptors were taken from a man between 18 and 29 years old with HIV.

The genes are TRBV18 and TRBJ1-1, with a weak D call TRBD1 (5 bases). This CDR3 has 13 residues. V was clipped by 8 bases and J by 3 bases, with 13 bases between them. Germline V gives CDR1 KGHSH, CDR2 LQKENI. The CDR3 DNA sequence: TGTGCCAGCGCCCAGGGAAGGGACACTGAAGCTTTCTTT. Residues: CASAQGRDTEAFF.

The chain carries TRBV5-1 and TRBJ2-5; 10 bases map to TRBD1. This CDR3 is 14 amino acids long. With V trimmed by 4 bases and J by 3 bases, 3 bases remained unmatched. Germline values: CDR1 SGHRS, CDR2 YFSETQ. For the CDR3, the DNA is TGCGCCAGCAGCGGCGGACAGGGGGAAGAGACCCAGTACTTC. Translating gives CASSGGQGEETQYF. Filled out from reference TRBV5-1 and TRBJ2-5, the complete variable domain reads KAGVTQTPRYLIKTRGQQVTLSCSPISGHRSVSWYQQTPGQGLQFLFEYFSETQRNKGNFPGRFSGRQFSNSRSEMNVSTLELGDSALYLCASSGGQGEETQYFGPGTRLLVL.

The chain carries TRBV19 and TRBJ1-5; 11 bases agree with TRBD1. Losses at the gene ends were 6 bases for V and 6 bases for J; bases not matched to a gene: 1. This CDR3 is 13 amino acids long. Germline V gives CDR1 LNHDA, CDR2 SQIVND (reference sequence). The CDR3 reads CASRDRGLQPQHF. The CDR3 nucleotides are TGTGCCAGTAGGGACAGGGGGCTTCAGCCCCAGCATTTT.

J is TRBJ2-7 and V is TRBV5-1, with 11 bases matching TRBD2. The germline V gene has CDR1 SGHRS and CDR2 YFSETQ. The CDR3 is made up of 15 amino acids. The V gene end was trimmed by 4 bases and the J gene end by 4 bases; junction bases not matched to a gene: 7. The CDR3 bases are TGCGCCAGCAGCCTCCGACTAGCGGGGTGGTACGAGCAGTACTTC. This encodes CASSLRLAGWYEQYF.

The chain employs TRBV5-1 and TRBJ2-3; D possibly corresponds to TRBD1 (6 bases). Germline V gene data show CDR1 as SGHRS and CDR2 as YFSETQ. The CDR3 totals 15 residues. The V and J ends lost 6 bases and 2 bases respectively, with 16 bases between them. DNA of the CDR3: TGCGCCAGCACCCCCACGGACAGCCTCACAGATACGCAGTATTTT. This encodes CASTPTDSLTDTQYF.

Details on this clone: An end of the junction does not agree with germline; a read error may underlie this. The sample has other DNA sequences that encode this CDR3 too. The chain is built from TRBV6-5 and TRBJ1-5; the D is unclear. The germline V gene encodes CDR1 MNHEY and CDR2 SVGAGI. The CDR3 spans 14 residues. The CDR3 DNA follows: TGCGCCAGCAGTTACTCTGCAGGCCTGGAGCCCCAGCATTTT. It translates to CASSYSAGLEPQHF.

This clone was counted between two and nine times. The chain has TRBV28 and TRBJ2-3, with 9 bases that match TRBD2. CDR3 length equals 15 residues. CDR1 and CDR2 (germline): MDHEN, SYDVKM. The J segment lost 2 bases and the V segment lost 2 bases, leaving 2 bases of the junction unmatched. CDR3 sequence: CASSLAGGHTDTQYF. CDR3 DNA: TGTGCCAGCAGTTTAGCGGGGGGGCACACAGATACGCAGTATTTT.

This clone has a handful of counts. The V gene is TRBV14, the J gene TRBJ2-2; no firm D call. The CDR3 runs 15 residues. Per germline, CDR1 SGHDN and CDR2 FVKESK. Trimming removed 4 bases at V and 1 base at J, with 10 bases between. CDR3 sequence (DNA): TGTGCCAGCAGCCTTACGGAGATGAACACCGGGGAGCTGTTTTTT. This encodes CASSLTEMNTGELFF.